One sample yielded the 27 T cell receptor beta chains listed below, sequenced in a study of blood T cell repertoires in COVID-19. The method was immunoSEQ multiplex PCR; TCRdb's version includes in-frame clones alone and lacks a portion of them. The data show about 670,000 clones, 85% to 90% seen once. The sequenced sample consisted of peripheral blood. These receptors were obtained from a young woman with acute or convalescent COVID-19.

The V call is TRBV10-3, the J call TRBJ1-1; no definite D call. CDR1 and CDR2 (germline): ENHRY, SYGVKD. The CDR3 spans 15 residues. V was trimmed by 1 base and J by 1 base, leaving 10 bases between them. CDR3 nucleotides: TGTGCCATCAGTGAGTTTTCCGGGTCGAACACTGAAGCTTTCTTT. Its translation: CAISEFSGSNTEAFF.

CDR3 DNA: TGTGCCAGCAGCCCTTGGGGGACAGGGATAGTCTATGGCTACACCTTC. This sequence encodes CASSPWGTGIVYGYTF. V gene TRBV3-1 (or the pseudogene TRBV3-2) combines with J gene TRBJ1-2, with TRBD1 matching over 9 bases. Germline values: CDR1 LGHDT, CDR2 YNNKEL (reference sequence). This CDR3 has 16 residues. J was trimmed by 4 bases and V by 4 bases; bases with no gene match: 10.

The CDR3 coding sequence is TGTGCCAGCAGTAACAGCTATGGCTACACCTTC. Translating it yields CASSNSYGYTF. This chain links TRBV25-1 with TRBJ1-2; D is undetermined. Germline V CDR1 and CDR2: MGHDK, SYGVNS. V gave up 5 bases and J gave up 4 bases, with 5 bases separating them. This CDR3 region has 11 residues.

V and J are TRBV12-5 and TRBJ1-1, with D maybe TRBD1 (5 bases). CDR3 size: 11 residues. The germline V gene encodes CDR1 LGHNT and CDR2 FRNRAP. The germline V and J ends were trimmed by 5 bases and 11 bases, with 12 bases remaining between them. The CDR3 DNA follows: TGTGCTAGTGGTGGGGCAACTGGGGCTTTCTTT. It codes for CASGGATGAFF.

The J gene is TRBJ1-6, the V gene TRBV19; tentative D call: TRBD1 (5 bases). Trimming stripped 5 bases from V and 5 bases from J, with 7 bases between. From germline, CDR1 is LNHDA and CDR2 SQIVND (reference sequence). The CDR3 consists of 13 residues. The CDR3 here is CASSQQDNSPLHF. The CDR3 nucleotides are TGTGCCAGTAGTCAACAGGATAATTCACCCCTCCACTTT. The whole variable domain, remainder taken from reference TRBV19 and TRBJ1-6, is DGGITQSPKYLFRKEGQNVTLSCEQNLNHDAMYWYRQDPGQGLRLIYYSQIVNDFQKGDIAEGYSVSREKKESFPLTVTSAQKNPTAFYLCASSQQDNSPLHFGNGTRLTVT.

The gene calls are TRBV6-6 and TRBJ2-5; D not resolved. Per the germline V gene, CDR1 is MNHNY and CDR2 is SVGAGI (reference sequence). The CDR3 spans 13 residues. V was shortened by 2 bases and J by 5 bases, with 9 bases between the two germline ends. CDR3 sequence reads: CASSYPRRETQYF. DNA of the CDR3: TGTGCCAGCAGTTACCCGCGGCGGGAGACCCAGTACTTC.

This clone was seen only a few times. This sequence joins TRBV5-1 and TRBJ1-1, with 9 bases fitting TRBD1. Germline V gene sequence: CDR1 SGHRS, CDR2 YFSETQ. Trimming took 8 bases from V and 4 from J; bases not matched to a gene: 6. The CDR3 is 13 amino acids. The CDR3 coding sequence is TGCGCCAGTATGACGACAGGGGGCACTGAAGCTTTCTTT. Amino acids: CASMTTGGTEAFF.

The CDR3: CASSGALGSGANTGELFF. DNA for the CDR3: TGCGCCAGCAGCGGGGCCCTCGGAAGCGGGGCAAACACCGGGGAGCTGTTTTTT. The chain is built from TRBV5-1 and TRBJ2-2; 7 nucleotides align to TRBD2. V lost 4 bases, J lost 2 bases, and 14 bases stayed unmatched. CDR1 and CDR2 from the germline V gene are SGHRS and YFSETQ. There are 18 residues in the CDR3.

V is TRBV2 and J is TRBJ2-5; D unclear. Trimming left V 6 bases short and J 9 bases short, with 11 bases between. This CDR3 region has 11 residues. CDR1 is SNHLY and CDR2 is FYNNEI in the germline V gene. CDR3 region: CASSELAPQYF. The DNA of the CDR3 is TGTGCCAGCAGCGAACTGGCCCCCCAGTACTTC.

The chain is built from TRBV6-1 and TRBJ1-2; TRBD1 matches at 7 bases. The junction had 9 bases not matched to a gene; V was cut back by 2 bases and J by 0 bases. Germline V gives CDR1 MNHNS, CDR2 SASEGT. The CDR3 contains 17 residues. The CDR3 bases are TGTGCCAGCAGTGAAACCGGGACAGCTCTTACTAACTATGGCTACACCTTC. Protein: CASSETGTALTNYGYTF.

This chain links TRBV27 with TRBJ1-6; unclear D gene. The CDR3 is 14 amino acids. Germline values: CDR1 MNHEY, CDR2 SMNVEV (reference sequence). The germline V and J ends were trimmed by 3 bases and 6 bases, with 9 bases remaining between them. CDR3: CASSLRSFNSPLHF. The CDR3 DNA reads TGTGCCAGCAGTTTGCGGAGCTTTAATTCACCCCTCCACTTT.

The chain employs TRBV6-5 and TRBJ1-2; possible D gene TRBD1, 6 bases. Between the trimmed V and J ends, which lost 7 bases and 2 bases, there was a span of 17 bases. The CDR3 has 15 amino acids. Per germline, CDR1 MNHEY and CDR2 SVGAGI. CDR3 protein: CASNRDRRRNYGYTF. CDR3 DNA: TGTGCCAGCAACCGAGACAGGAGAAGAAACTATGGCTACACCTTC.

The rearrangement joins TRBV4-1 to TRBJ2-4; the D gene is possibly TRBD2 (5 bases). Trimming pared 4 bases from V and 1 base from J, leaving 8 bases between. The CDR3 contains 14 residues. Germline loops: CDR1 MGHRA, CDR2 YSYEKL. The CDR3 loop is CASSPTGAKNIQYF. In nucleotides, the CDR3 is TGCGCCAGCAGCCCTACGGGGGCCAAAAACATTCAGTACTTC.

The chain combines TRBV6-5 with TRBJ2-7; TRBD1 matches 7 bases. J lost 3 bases, V lost 6 bases, and 11 bases had no gene match. The CDR3 runs 15 residues. Germline V gene sequence: CDR1 MNHEY, CDR2 SVGAGI. CDR3 coding DNA: TGTGCCAGCAGAACCGGACAATCAGGGGGCTACGAGCAGTACTTC. Translation gives CASRTGQSGGYEQYF.

In DNA form, the CDR3 reads TGTGCCAGCAGTCTGGGACTTTTGTCACCCCTCCACTTT. Protein: CASSLGLLSPLHF. The chain recombines TRBV6-5 with TRBJ1-6, with D maybe TRBD1 (5 bases). Germline V gives CDR1 MNHEY, CDR2 SVGAGI. This CDR3 is 13 amino acids long. The germline V and J ends were trimmed by 5 bases and 10 bases, with 12 bases remaining between them.

This clone has only one observation. This sequence joins TRBV7-8 and TRBJ2-7; 9 bases fit TRBD1. Germline assignment: CDR1 SGHVS and CDR2 FQNEAQ. The CDR3 spans 15 residues. The V and J ends lost 6 bases and 1 base, in that order; junction bases with no gene match: 7. CDR3 sequence reads: CASRLDRGGSYEQYF. The CDR3 DNA sequence: TGTGCCAGCAGACTAGACAGGGGGGGATCCTACGAGCAGTACTTC.

This sequence joins TRBV27 and TRBJ1-5; D perhaps matches TRBD1 (6 bases). V lost 5 bases, J lost 5 bases, and 13 bases lay in between. The CDR3 totals 14 residues. Germline assignment: CDR1 MNHEY and CDR2 SMNVEV (reference sequence). The CDR3 sequence is CASSGSGTHQPQHF. The CDR3 DNA reads as TGTGCCAGCAGTGGATCCGGGACACATCAGCCCCAGCATTTT.

The V and J genes are TRBV7-9 and TRBJ1-1; D uncertain. Germline CDR1 SEHNR, CDR2 FQNEAQ (reference sequence). With 5 bases removed from V and 1 base from J, the gap between germline ends came to 8 bases. CDR3 size: 13 residues. In nucleotides, the CDR3 is TGTGCCAGCAGCCCGGGAGAGAACACTGAAGCTTTCTTT. It is translated as CASSPGENTEAFF.

The rearrangement joins TRBV29-1 to TRBJ1-2, with 10 bases matching TRBD1. Germline V gene lookup returns CDR1 SQVTM and CDR2 ANQGSEA. Losses at the gene ends were 4 bases for V and 6 bases for J; bases not matched to a gene: 8. The CDR3 loop spans 14 amino acids. The DNA for the CDR3 is TGCAGCGTTGGGGACAGGGGCGGTCTGCATGGCTACACCTTC. The encoded protein is CSVGDRGGLHGYTF.

The chain joins TRBV7-8 to TRBJ2-1; 8 bases map to TRBD2. The V gene's germline CDR1 is SGHVS and CDR2 FQNEAQ. The trim removed 2 bases at V and 7 bases at J, leaving 13 bases unmatched. This CDR3 spans 17 amino acids. This CDR3 reads CASSLTRDGGALNEQFF. The CDR3 region has the DNA TGTGCCAGCAGCTTAACCCGGGACGGGGGGGCCTTGAATGAGCAGTTCTTC.

This chain links TRBV4-1 with TRBJ2-5, with 7 bases identical to TRBD2. Germline values: CDR1 MGHRA, CDR2 YSYEKL. V was clipped by 4 bases and J by 2 bases; unmatched bases: 13. The CDR3 runs 17 residues. CDR3 coding DNA: TGCGCCAGCAGCCTTCCCTGGGGGGGTCCCCAACAAGAGACCCAGTACTTC. Its protein is CASSLPWGGPQQETQYF.

This clone came up a few times. The CDR3 here is CASSQPDRVRELHF. The CDR3 coding sequence is TGCGCCAGCAGCCAACCGGACAGGGTCCGAGAGCTCCACTTT. V gene TRBV4-1 combines with J gene TRBJ1-6; 8 bases line up with TRBD1. The trim removed 2 bases at V and 16 bases at J, leaving 10 bases unmatched. CDR1 MGHRA and CDR2 YSYEKL come from the germline V gene. The CDR3 runs 14 residues.

The V gene is TRBV7-9, the J gene TRBJ1-1; D is unresolved. V was clipped by 1 base and J by 3 bases, with 15 bases between them. The germline CDR1 and CDR2 sequences are SEHNR and FQNEAQ (reference sequence). This CDR3 has 16 residues. This CDR3 is CASSLGFRSLDTEAFF. The CDR3 coding sequence is TGTGCCAGCAGCTTAGGGTTTCGGAGTTTGGACACTGAAGCTTTCTTT.

V and J are TRBV27 and TRBJ1-2, with a weak D call TRBD1 (5 bases). Per the germline V gene, CDR1 is MNHEY and CDR2 is SMNVEV (reference sequence). V was cut by 5 bases and J by 0 bases, with 16 bases left in between. CDR3 length: 16 residues. CDR3 in amino acids: CASSASGHRANYGYTF. Written as DNA, the CDR3 is TGTGCCAGCAGTGCCTCCGGACATAGAGCTAACTATGGCTACACCTTC.

The chain uses TRBV29-1 and TRBJ2-5, with 7 bases lining up with TRBD1. With V trimmed by 6 bases and J by 2 bases, 6 bases remained unmatched. This CDR3 has 13 amino acids. The germline gives CDR1 SQVTM, CDR2 ANQGSEA. CDR3 coding DNA: TGCAGCGTCCACGGGACAGTACAAGAGACCCAGTACTTC. Protein product: CSVHGTVQETQYF.

The chain combines TRBV2 with TRBJ2-1, with 13 bases fitting TRBD2. Germline V gene data show CDR1 as SNHLY and CDR2 as FYNNEI. The CDR3 totals 15 residues. J gave up 5 bases and V 4 bases, and 2 bases lay outside the gene matches. The CDR3 sequence is CASSGGLAGNNEQFF. The DNA of the CDR3 is TGTGCCAGCAGTGGGGGACTAGCGGGGAACAATGAGCAGTTCTTC.

The chain is built from TRBV6-5 and TRBJ1-6, with D hard to call. The CDR3 is made up of 13 amino acids. Germline CDR1 and CDR2: MNHEY and SVGAGI. Trimming left V 6 bases short and J 5 bases short, with 8 bases between. The CDR3 DNA follows: TGTGCCAGCAGGAGGGTTAATAATTCACCCCTCCACTTT. Protein sequence: CASRRVNNSPLHF.